In its sample, the clone carrying this TCR beta chain was seen a few times. The target antigen is unknown. The sample is drawn from a study of CD8 T cells in ankylosing spondylitis. Trimming left V 6 bases short and J 6 bases short, with 8 bases between. The CDR3 sequence is 12 residues long. TCRdb independently ran MiXCR on the 5' RACE reads; one entry per CDR3 protein. The data show around 39,000 distinct CDR3 sequences, more than 15% seen once. Findings and caveats of the study: Seemingly distinctive of ankylosing spondylitis blood was a TCR beta motif formed by eight highly homologous variants. From matched ankylosing spondylitis synovial fluid, disease-linked clones were reportedly recovered at significantly enriched levels.

The sequencing sample was made of blood. The gene calls are TRBV12-3 or TRBV12-4 and TRBJ2-2, with TRBD1 as a possible D gene (5 bases). The TCR comes from a male donor with ankylosing spondylitis or in good health (not recorded which). CDR3 protein: CASSPGPGELFF. The CDR3 DNA follows: TGTGCCAGCAGCCCAGGGCCCGGGGAGCTGTTTTTT.